This T cell receptor beta chain was found in a study of cytomegalovirus exposure and HLA in healthy donors. Vbeta (60) and Jbeta (13) primers were used in the PCR. Generated by immunoSEQ multiplex PCR, the TCRdb table keeps only in-frame clones and is missing some. The repertoire consists of around 200,000 clones, with approximately 79% occurring once and the leading ten covering 1.5% to 2%. This TCR came from a man aged 18 to 29 in good health and CMV-seronegative. Source material: PBMCs.

The CDR3 reads CASGLIENTGELFF. CDR3 bases: TGTGCCTCGGGACTCATCGAGAACACCGGGGAGCTGTTTTTT. The chain combines TRBV7-6 with TRBJ2-2; D may be TRBD2 (6 bases). V was clipped by 11 bases and J by 1 base, with 14 bases between them. Germline V CDR1 and CDR2: SGHVS, FNYEAQ. This CDR3 has 14 residues.